This record concerns one T cell receptor beta chain sequence. This record belongs to a study of blood T cell repertoires in COVID-19. Germline CDR1 and CDR2: MNHEY and SMNVEV (reference sequence). V gave up 5 bases and J gave up 5 bases, with 19 bases separating them. This CDR3 is 15 amino acids long. The repertoire was sequenced with immunoSEQ multiplex PCR; TCRdb's copy has only in-frame clones and lacks some. The sample lists 110,000 or so clones; more than 75% were seen once. The source material was peripheral blood. This clonotype originated in a man in his fifties or sixties with acute or convalescent COVID-19. The chain is built from TRBV27 and TRBJ2-7, with D maybe TRBD1 (6 bases). CDR3 bases: TGTGCCAGCAGTGCGTTCAGGGGAGTGCGCAACGAGCAGTACTTC. This gives the protein CASSAFRGVRNEQYF.